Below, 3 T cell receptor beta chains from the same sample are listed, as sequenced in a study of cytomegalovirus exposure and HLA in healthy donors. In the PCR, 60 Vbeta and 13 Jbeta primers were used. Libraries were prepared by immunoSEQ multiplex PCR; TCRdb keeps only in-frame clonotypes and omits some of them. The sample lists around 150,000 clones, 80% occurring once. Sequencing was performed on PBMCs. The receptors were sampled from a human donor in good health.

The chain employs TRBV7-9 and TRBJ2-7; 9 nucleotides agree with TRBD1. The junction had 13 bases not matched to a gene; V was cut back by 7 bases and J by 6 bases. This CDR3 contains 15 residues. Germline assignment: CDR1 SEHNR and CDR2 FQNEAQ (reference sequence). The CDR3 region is CASTPSGTGSSEQYF. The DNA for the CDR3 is TGTGCCAGCACCCCGAGCGGGACAGGGTCGTCCGAGCAGTACTTC.

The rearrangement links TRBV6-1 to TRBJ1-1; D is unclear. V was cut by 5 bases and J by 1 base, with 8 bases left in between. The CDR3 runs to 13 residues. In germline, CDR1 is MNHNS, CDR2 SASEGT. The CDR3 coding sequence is TGTGCCAGCAGTATCGGGAGGAACACTGAAGCTTTCTTT. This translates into CASSIGRNTEAFF.

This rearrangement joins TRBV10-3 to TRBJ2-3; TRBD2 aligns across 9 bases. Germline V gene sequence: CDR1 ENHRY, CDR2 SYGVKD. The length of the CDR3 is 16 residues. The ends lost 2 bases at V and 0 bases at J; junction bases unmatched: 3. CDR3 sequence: CAISERLAGSTDTQYF. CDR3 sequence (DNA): TGTGCCATCAGTGAGAGGCTAGCGGGGAGCACAGATACGCAGTATTTT.